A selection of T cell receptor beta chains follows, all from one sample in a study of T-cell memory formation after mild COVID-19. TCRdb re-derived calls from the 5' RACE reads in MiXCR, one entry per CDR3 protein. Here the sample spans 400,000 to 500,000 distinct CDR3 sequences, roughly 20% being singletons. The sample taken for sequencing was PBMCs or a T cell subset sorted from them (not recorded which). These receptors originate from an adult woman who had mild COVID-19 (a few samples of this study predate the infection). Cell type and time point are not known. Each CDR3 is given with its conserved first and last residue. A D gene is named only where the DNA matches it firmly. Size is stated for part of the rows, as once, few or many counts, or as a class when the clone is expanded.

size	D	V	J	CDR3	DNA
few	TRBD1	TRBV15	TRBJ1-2	CATSRDRQGGYGYTF	TGTGCCACCAGCAGAGACCGACAGGGTGGCTATGGCTACACCTTC
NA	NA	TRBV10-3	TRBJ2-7	CAISESGQPYEQYF	TGTGCCATCAGTGAGTCTGGACAGCCATACGAGCAGTACTTC
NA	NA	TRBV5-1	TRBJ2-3	CASSPAEAAWTDTQYF	TGCGCCAGCAGCCCGGCCGAGGCAGCTTGGACAGATACGCAGTATTTT
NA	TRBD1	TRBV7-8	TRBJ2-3	CASSLADRGIDTQYF	TGTGCCAGCAGCTTAGCAGACAGGGGTATAGATACGCAGTATTTT
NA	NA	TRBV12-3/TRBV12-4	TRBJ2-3	CASSKGGQSTDTQYF	TGTGCCAGCAGTAAAGGGGGACAAAGCACAGATACGCAGTATTTT
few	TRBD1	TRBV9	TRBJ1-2	CASSVGTGEGYTF	TGTGCCAGCAGCGTAGGGACAGGGGAAGGCTACACCTTC
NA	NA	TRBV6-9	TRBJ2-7	CASSSRYSRVYEQYF	TGTGCCAGCAGTTCCCGGTATAGTAGGGTCTACGAGCAGTACTTC
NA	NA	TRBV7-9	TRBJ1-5	CASSLEGEPQHF	TGTGCCAGCAGCTTAGAAGGGGAGCCCCAGCATTTT
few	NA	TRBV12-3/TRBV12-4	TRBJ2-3	CASSAPGTGVEDTQYF	TGTGCCAGCAGTGCCCCCGGGACTGGTGTGGAGGATACGCAGTATTTT
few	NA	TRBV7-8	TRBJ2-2	CASTPAGGELFF	TGTGCCAGCACCCCCGCCGGCGGGGAGCTGTTTTTT
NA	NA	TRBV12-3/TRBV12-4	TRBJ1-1	CASSFWPNTEAFF	TGTGCCAGCAGTTTTTGGCCTAACACTGAAGCTTTCTTT
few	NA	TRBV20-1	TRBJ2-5	CSARGAVRDTPQETQYF	TGCAGTGCTAGAGGGGCTGTAAGGGACACCCCCCAAGAGACCCAGTACTTC
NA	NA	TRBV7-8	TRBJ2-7	CASSLGGPGASSYEQYF	TGTGCCAGCAGCTTAGGGGGGCCTGGAGCGAGCTCCTACGAGCAGTACTTC
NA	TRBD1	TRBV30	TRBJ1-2	CAGGQGYYGYTF	TGTGCAGGGGGACAGGGGTACTATGGCTACACCTTC
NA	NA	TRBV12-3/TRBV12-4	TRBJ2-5	CASSLARYTETQYF	TGTGCCAGCAGTTTAGCGCGGTACACGGAGACCCAGTACTTC
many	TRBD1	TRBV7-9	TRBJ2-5	CASSLAGGQETQYF	TGCGCCAGCAGCTTGGCAGGGGGCCAAGAGACCCAGTACTTC
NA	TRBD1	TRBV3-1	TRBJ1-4	CASSHRGGEKLFF	TGTGCCAGCAGCCACCGAGGGGGCGAAAAACTGTTTTTT
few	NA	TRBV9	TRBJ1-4	CASSVGANNEKLFF	TGTGCCAGCAGCGTAGGAGCCAATAATGAAAAACTGTTTTTT
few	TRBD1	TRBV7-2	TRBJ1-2	CASSLALDRDYGYTF	TGTGCCAGCAGCTTAGCTCTTGACAGGGACTATGGCTACACCTTC
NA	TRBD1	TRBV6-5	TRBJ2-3	CASRPDRITTDTQYF	TGTGCCAGCAGACCGGACAGGATCACCACAGATACGCAGTATTTT
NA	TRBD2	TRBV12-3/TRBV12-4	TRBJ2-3	CASSSGTSRSTDTQYF	TGTGCCAGCAGTTCCGGGACTAGCAGGTCAACAGATACGCAGTATTTT
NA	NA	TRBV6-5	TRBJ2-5	CATIDIEETQYF	TGTGCCACCATTGACATTGAAGAGACCCAGTACTTC
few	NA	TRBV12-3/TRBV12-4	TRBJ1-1	CASSPGARVTEAFF	TGTGCCAGCAGCCCTGGGGCCAGGGTTACTGAAGCTTTCTTT
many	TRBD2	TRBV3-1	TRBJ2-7	CASSQQSGGGSYEQYF	TGTGCCAGCAGCCAACAAAGCGGGGGGGGTTCCTACGAGCAGTACTTC
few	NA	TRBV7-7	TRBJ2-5	CASSLAFSPGETQYF	TGTGCTAGCAGCTTAGCTTTTTCCCCAGGTGAAACCCAGTACTTC
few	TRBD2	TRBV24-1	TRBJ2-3	CATLPRLAGPGDTQYF	TGTGCCACCCTTCCACGACTAGCGGGACCAGGAGATACGCAGTATTTT
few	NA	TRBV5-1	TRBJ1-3	CASSFRGNSGNTIYF	TGCGCCAGCAGCTTTAGAGGAAACTCTGGAAACACCATATATTTT
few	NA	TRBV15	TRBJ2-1	CATSSTTHQSPPPYNEQFF	TGTGCCACCAGCAGTACTACGCACCAGTCTCCCCCGCCCTACAATGAGCAGTTCTTC
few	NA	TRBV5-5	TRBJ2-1	CASSFKTLTPYNEQFF	TGTGCCAGCAGCTTTAAGACGCTGACCCCCTACAATGAGCAGTTCTTC
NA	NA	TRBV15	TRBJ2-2	CATSRVSNTGELFF	TGTGCCACCAGCAGAGTTTCCAACACCGGGGAGCTGTTTTTT